The sequence of this T cell receptor beta chain was determined in a study of shared clonotypes between healthy human individuals. Across the whole study: The people who gave samples were a couple of women and a few men aged 18 to 49. Overall study results and limits: Among the subsets, naive ones generally showed larger estimated richness than memory ones.

J lost 9 bases, V lost 2 bases, and 8 bases had no gene match. This CDR3 spans 15 amino acids. The V gene's germline CDR1 is KGHSH and CDR2 LQKENI. Genomic DNA per cell subset filled all wells of several immunoSEQ plates. Generated by immunoSEQ multiplex PCR, the TCRdb table keeps only in-frame clones and is missing some. The repertoire consists of nearly 1,000,000 clones, with about three quarters occurring once and the leading ten covering around 1.4%. This clone has a handful of counts. Its cognate antigen is unknown. The sequenced sample consisted of memory CD4+ T cells sorted from blood. Subset noted: CD45RA-negative fraction. This clonotype was obtained from a young man in good health. The V and J genes are TRBV18 and TRBJ2-3, with 10 nucleotides matching TRBD1. CDR3 sequence (DNA): TGTGCCAGCTCACCATCTGGGACAGGGGACCGAACGCAGTATTTT. This codes for CASSPSGTGDRTQYF.